These 31 T cell receptor beta chains came from one sample sequenced in a study of early T cells in non-severe SARS-CoV-2 infection. TCRdb re-called the 5' RACE reads through MiXCR, storing one row per CDR3 protein. The table has approximately 100,000 distinct CDR3 sequences, approximately 9.9% seen once; the top ten hold approximately 5.4%. Sequencing was carried out using whole blood. The source of these receptors is an adult who was a healthcare worker with PCR-confirmed SARS-CoV-2 infection or an uninfected control (not recorded which).

The sample holds a few counts of this clonotype. This rearrangement joins TRBV19 to TRBJ2-7; TRBD1 matches at 8 bases. Germline V CDR1 and CDR2: LNHDA, SQIVND (reference sequence). This CDR3 comprises 17 residues. V was clipped by 3 bases and J by 4 bases; unmatched bases: 14. The DNA for the CDR3 is TGTGCCAGTAGTATCCAGCTGACAGGGGATGGCATGTACGAGCAGTACTTC. Protein: CASSIQLTGDGMYEQYF.

The V and J genes are TRBV24-1 and TRBJ2-3, with unresolved D. The germline gives CDR1 KGHDR, CDR2 SFDVKD. There are 14 residues in the CDR3. V was clipped by 6 bases and J by 6 bases, with 15 bases between them. The CDR3 nucleotides are TGTGCCACCAGTAGGAAACAGCCCCGGGATACGCAGTATTTT. This encodes CATSRKQPRDTQYF.

In this sample, this clonotype turned up many times. This chain joins TRBV7-9 and TRBJ1-5; D may be TRBD1 (6 bases). The germline V gene encodes CDR1 SEHNR and CDR2 FQNEAQ (reference sequence). The CDR3 runs 15 residues. Trimming left V 5 bases short and J 1 base short, with 12 bases between. The CDR3 sequence: CASSRTGGSNQPQHF. Written as DNA, the CDR3 is TGTGCCAGCAGCCGAACGGGGGGCAGCAATCAGCCCCAGCATTTT.

In its sample, this clonotype was seen a few times. The V call is TRBV6-5, the J call TRBJ2-7; 8 bases map to TRBD1. Germline CDR1 MNHEY, CDR2 SVGAGI. Losses at the gene ends were 5 bases for V and 1 base for J; bases not matched to a gene: 4. The CDR3 sequence is 14 residues long. The CDR3 DNA reads TGTGCCAGCAGTACAACAGGGGGGTCCTACGAGCAGTACTTC. Amino acids: CASSTTGGSYEQYF.

This clonotype was detected only a few times. V usage is TRBV12-3 or TRBV12-4 and J usage is TRBJ2-6, with D possibly matching TRBD2 (6 bases). Deletions cut 4 bases from V and 2 bases from J, with 15 bases between. The CDR3 length is 17 residues. The CDR3 loop is CASSSGLMWAGANVLTF. Here the CDR3 DNA reads TGTGCCAGCAGTTCAGGACTAATGTGGGCTGGGGCCAACGTCCTGACTTTC.

The chain has TRBV7-9 and TRBJ2-2; the D is unclear. V shed 0 bases and J shed 2 bases, with 16 bases lying between them. The germline V gene has CDR1 SEHNR and CDR2 FQNEAQ (reference sequence). The CDR3 spans 18 residues. CDR3: CASSLAPAPRYNTGELFF. The CDR3 region has the DNA TGTGCCAGCAGCTTAGCGCCGGCCCCTAGATACAACACCGGGGAGCTGTTTTTT.

The chain recombines TRBV7-9 with TRBJ2-7; D is perhaps TRBD1 (5 bases). This CDR3 region has 12 residues. Germline values: CDR1 SEHNR, CDR2 FQNEAQ (reference sequence). Trimming removed 4 bases from V and 6 bases from J, with 10 bases in between. The CDR3 region has the DNA TGTGCCAGCAGCTCCAGGGCCGGCGAGCAGTACTTC. The encoded protein is CASSSRAGEQYF.

The chain carries TRBV19 and TRBJ1-3; D unclear. Trimming shortened V by 10 bases and J by 4 bases, and 5 bases separated the two germline ends. The CDR3 runs 10 residues. Per germline, CDR1 LNHDA and CDR2 SQIVND (reference sequence). CDR3 residues: CATTGNTIYF. CDR3 DNA: TGTGCCACAACAGGAAACACCATATATTTT.

This sequence joins TRBV4-1 and TRBJ2-2; maybe TRBD1 (5 bases). V lost 6 bases, J lost 6 bases, and 17 bases lay in between. CDR3 size: 15 residues. Germline CDR1 reads MGHRA; CDR2 reads YSYEKL. CDR3 loop: CASRFGQGLAGELFF. CDR3 coding DNA: TGCGCCAGCAGGTTTGGTCAGGGCCTCGCCGGGGAGCTGTTTTTT.

The chain carries TRBV11-1 and TRBJ2-5; D is undetermined. Per germline, CDR1 SGHAT and CDR2 FQDESV (reference sequence). There are 12 residues in the CDR3. V shed 6 bases and J shed 3 bases, with 8 bases lying between them. This CDR3 reads CASSDLEETQYF. The CDR3 nucleotides are TGTGCCAGCAGTGACCTAGAAGAGACCCAGTACTTC.

On this clonotype: The final CDR3 position lacks the conserved phenylalanine or tryptophan, pointing to a likely read error. The J gene is TRBJ2-2, the V gene TRBV29-1; the D gene is possibly TRBD1 (6 bases). CDR1 is SQVTM and CDR2 is ANQGSEA in the germline V gene. This CDR3 contains 13 residues. With 7 bases removed from V and 3 bases from J, the gap between germline ends came to 12 bases. In DNA form, the CDR3 reads TGCAGCGCTGCGACAGGATACACCGGGGAGCTGTTTTCT. This encodes CSAATGYTGELFS.

There are many counts of this clonotype. This chain joins TRBV7-3 and TRBJ2-3; maybe TRBD1 (7 bases). Between the trimmed V and J ends, which lost 5 bases and 4 bases, there was a span of 10 bases. CDR1 SGHTA and CDR2 FQGTGA come from the germline V gene. This CDR3 region has 13 residues. In nucleotides, the CDR3 is TGTGCCAGCAGCCAGGGGGGCGCAGATACGCAGTATTTT. Its translation: CASSQGGADTQYF.

This clonotype was picked up a small number of times. V is TRBV27 and J is TRBJ2-1, with TRBD1 matching over 11 bases. Germline values: CDR1 MNHEY, CDR2 SMNVEV (reference sequence). Trimming cost V 7 bases and J 4 bases; bases outside gene matches: 3. The CDR3 is made up of 14 amino acids. CDR3 nucleotides: TGTGCCAGCACGGGACAGGGGGATTACAATGAGCAGTTCTTC. The encoded protein is CASTGQGDYNEQFF.

For the CDR3, the DNA is TGTGCCAGCAGCCAAGAAGAGGGAGCGGGGTACGAGCAGTACTTC. Translated: CASSQEEGAGYEQYF. The genes are TRBV4-2 and TRBJ2-7, with 7 positions matching TRBD2. The CDR3 is 15 residues long. Unmatched junction bases numbered 6, after V lost 0 bases and J lost 4 bases. Germline V lookup: CDR1 LGHNA, CDR2 YNFKEQ.

The chain links TRBV4-1 to TRBJ2-7; D might be TRBD2 (6 bases). Per the germline V gene, CDR1 is MGHRA and CDR2 is YSYEKL. Trimming took off 0 bases at V and 2 bases at J, with 8 bases between the two ends. The CDR3 has 14 residues. CDR3 in DNA: TGCGCCAGCAGCCAAGATCGCGGGGCCTACGAGCAGTACTTC. This gives the protein CASSQDRGAYEQYF.

This clonotype was seen ten or more times. The chain links TRBV20-1 to TRBJ1-1, with a weak D call TRBD1 (5 bases). The CDR3 is made up of 12 amino acids. Germline V CDR1 and CDR2: DFQATT, SNEGSKA (reference sequence). Trimming left V 1 base short and J 8 bases short, with 11 bases between. For the CDR3, the DNA is TGCAGTGCTAGAGGGGGGAGACAGGAAGCTTTCTTT. Protein: CSARGGRQEAFF.

This chain links TRBV27 with TRBJ2-1, with unresolved D. The CDR3 is made up of 17 amino acids. Germline-derived CDR1 and CDR2 are MNHEY and SMNVEV (reference sequence). V was trimmed by 1 base and J by 3 bases, leaving 16 bases between them. The CDR3 region has the DNA TGTGCCAGCAGTTTATTAGACGTGGCTGAACGCTACAATGAGCAGTTCTTC. It encodes CASSLLDVAERYNEQFF.

The chain recombines TRBV12-3 or TRBV12-4 with TRBJ2-6; D not certain. This CDR3 region has 13 residues. Trimming shortened V by 0 bases and J by 3 bases, and 0 bases separated the two germline ends. CDR3 nucleotide sequence: TGTGCCAGCAGTTTAGCTGGGGCCAACGTCCTGACTTTC. Protein sequence: CASSLAGANVLTF.

This clonotype was observed many times. The chain is built from TRBV29-1 and TRBJ1-6; no firm D call. CDR3 length: 14 amino acids. Trimming took off 6 bases at V and 0 bases at J, with 9 bases between the two ends. Germline V gene data show CDR1 as SQVTM and CDR2 as ANQGSEA. The CDR3 protein is CSVREGSYNSPLHF. The CDR3 nucleotides read TGCAGCGTAAGGGAAGGCTCCTATAATTCACCCCTCCACTTT.

This clonotype was detected only a few times. The rearrangement joins TRBV14 to TRBJ2-7; 9 positions match TRBD1. Germline values: CDR1 SGHDN, CDR2 FVKESK. The CDR3 length is 15 residues. With 4 bases clipped from V and 5 bases from J, the junction kept 9 bases outside the gene matches. The CDR3 DNA reads as TGTGCCAGCAGCCCTAGGACAGGGGCCAACGACGAGCAGTACTTC. Amino acids: CASSPRTGANDEQYF. Combining the CDR3 with reference TRBV14 and TRBJ2-7 gives the whole variable domain EAGVTQFPSHSVIEKGQTVTLRCDPISGHDNLYWYRRVMGKEIKFLLHFVKESKQDESGMPNNRFLAERTGGTYSTLKVQPAELEDSGVYFCASSPRTGANDEQYFGPGTRLTVT.

This clonotype was detected many times. The chain couples TRBV4-1 to TRBJ2-1; TRBD2 agrees at 9 bases. The germline V gene has CDR1 MGHRA and CDR2 YSYEKL. This CDR3 comprises 16 residues. Trimming took 0 bases from V and 7 from J; bases not matched to a gene: 7. CDR3 residues: CASSQDDSGSENEQFF. In DNA, the CDR3 is TGCGCCAGCAGCCAAGACGATAGCGGGAGCGAGAATGAGCAGTTCTTC.

This clonotype came up a few times. CDR3 coding DNA: TGTGCCAGCAGCTTCGGACGGGACACTGAAGCTTTCTTT. It is translated as CASSFGRDTEAFF. This sequence joins TRBV7-8 and TRBJ1-1; D is uncertain. The CDR3 sequence is 13 residues long. The V and J ends lost 3 bases and 3 bases respectively, with 8 bases between them. Germline CDR1 is SGHVS and CDR2 is FQNEAQ.

The rearrangement links TRBV2 to TRBJ2-1; a weak D match, TRBD2 (5 bases). Trimming cost V 6 bases and J 6 bases, with 15 bases left between them. Looked up from germline, CDR1 is SNHLY and CDR2 is FYNNEI. This CDR3 is built from 14 residues. The CDR3 nucleotides are TGTGCCAGCAGCCACCGGGAAAGGTCCAATGAGCAGTTCTTC. Translation gives CASSHRERSNEQFF.

The genes are TRBV4-1 and TRBJ2-1, with D unclear. This CDR3 spans 12 amino acids. Germline assignment: CDR1 MGHRA and CDR2 YSYEKL. V lost 3 bases and J lost 3, with 3 bases in between. Here the CDR3 reads CASSHHYNEQFF. The CDR3 coding sequence is TGCGCCAGCAGCCACCACTACAATGAGCAGTTCTTC.

This clonotype was picked up many times. The V and J genes are TRBV5-4 and TRBJ1-2; D remains ambiguous. The germline gives CDR1 SGHNT, CDR2 YYREEE (reference sequence). V was cut by 4 bases and J by 3 bases, with 13 bases left in between. The CDR3 loop spans 14 amino acids. The CDR3 DNA follows: TGTGCCAGCAGCCTTTGGACGGCTGACTATGGCTACACCTTC. Translated, it gives CASSLWTADYGYTF.

In regard to this clonotype: A clone one base away is much larger, so this may be a read error. This chain connects TRBV6-1 to TRBJ2-7; possible D gene TRBD2, 6 bases. This CDR3 is 15 amino acids long. The germline V gene encodes CDR1 MNHNS and CDR2 SASEGT. This CDR3 is CASSENLGGRDELYF. The CDR3 DNA reads as TGTGCCAGCAGTGAAAATCTGGGGGGTCGAGACGAGCTGTACTTC.

In this sample, this clonotype turned up many times. V usage is TRBV19 and J usage is TRBJ1-1, with 11 bases aligning to TRBD1. Germline V gene data show CDR1 as LNHDA and CDR2 as SQIVND (reference sequence). CDR3 size: 15 residues. V trimming: 4 bases; J trimming: 4 bases; junction bases outside the gene matches: 5. The chain's CDR3 is CASSTAGTGGTEAFF. The CDR3 DNA sequence: TGTGCCAGTAGTACTGCCGGGACAGGGGGCACTGAAGCTTTCTTT.

In its sample, this clonotype was seen a few times. The CDR3 is CASSLLTGNANGYTF. The DNA for the CDR3 is TGTGCCAGCAGTCTCCTAACAGGGAATGCTAACGGCTACACCTTC. The chain combines TRBV28 with TRBJ1-2, with D possibly matching TRBD1 (6 bases). The V end lost 5 bases, the J end lost 8 bases, and 21 bases lay between the germline ends. The CDR3 is 15 amino acids. Per germline, CDR1 MDHEN and CDR2 SYDVKM.

Many counts were recorded for this clonotype. This chain connects TRBV5-5 to TRBJ2-5; a possible D gene is TRBD1 (6 bases). V lost 5 bases, J lost 1 base, and 15 bases lay in between. From germline, CDR1 is SGHKS and CDR2 YYEKEE (reference sequence). The CDR3 length is 15 residues. The CDR3 here is CASRLLGATQETQYF. DNA for the CDR3: TGTGCCAGCAGACTCCTGGGGGCGACCCAAGAGACCCAGTACTTC.

This clonotype was picked up many times. V usage is TRBV19 and J usage is TRBJ2-7; D gene ambiguous. The CDR3 contains 12 residues. The germline CDR1 and CDR2 sequences are LNHDA and SQIVND (reference sequence). The V gene lost 0 bases and the J gene lost 5 bases, with 5 bases spanning the gap. The CDR3: CASSIDLDEQYF. CDR3 coding DNA: TGTGCCAGTAGTATAGATCTCGACGAGCAGTACTTC.

In the case of this clonotype: Relative to the germline gene, one junction end is altered; a read error may explain this. The V gene is TRBV28, the J gene TRBJ2-7; D unresolved. This CDR3 is 8 amino acids long. The germline V gene encodes CDR1 MDHEN and CDR2 SYDVKM. Here the CDR3 DNA reads TGTGCCAGCGGAATGGGGAACTTC. Its translation is CASGMGNF.